This TCR beta chain was sequenced during a study of post-analysis software for immune sequencing data. General study findings and limits: Patients had higher frequencies than controls of a few TRBV segments, including TRBV5-6, TRBV5-1 and TRBV20-1. When the samples were clustered directly with F measure, those that had been prepared in the same batch showed strong co-clustering. Versus controls, multiple sclerosis patients showed significantly lower diversity (normalized Chao1).

The TCR beta cDNA libraries contained unique molecular identifiers. TCRdb itself ran the PCR reads through MiXCR, one entry per CDR3 protein. The sample shows almost 700,000 distinct CDR3 sequences, more than 50% of them seen only once. Per germline, CDR1 MNHEY and CDR2 SVGEGT. The CDR3 is 14 amino acids. V lost 2 bases to trimming and J lost 3 bases, with 11 bases between them. Note on this clonotype: Its antigen is currently unknown.

Sample: blood. The rearrangement joins TRBV6-2 or TRBV6-3 to TRBJ2-7; tentatively, D is TRBD1 or TRBD2 (6 bases each). The source is a girl aged 2-10 years with multiple sclerosis. DNA for the CDR3: TGTGCCAGCAGTTACGAAGGGGGGAGCTACGAGCAGTACTTC. Translation: CASSYEGGSYEQYF.